The rows below give T cell receptor beta chains drawn from one sample of a study of T cell repertoires in cytomegalovirus infection. Antigen specificity for these receptors is unknown. TCRdb re-derived calls from the reads in MiXCR, one entry per CDR3 protein. The sample shows roughly 920,000 distinct CDR3 sequences, approximately 30% of them seen only once. Specimen: cultured CD8+ T cells from PBMCs, collected from culture after CMV antigen stimulation. These receptors were taken from a human donor in good health (CMV status not recorded). Some clones in this sample may be carry-over from other donors' samples. CDR3s include the opening cysteine and the closing phenylalanine or tryptophan. D genes are given only for firm matches. Rows give clone size only sometimes, using once, few, many, or a class for an expanded clone.

v_call	d_call	clone_size	j_call	cdr3_aa	cdr3_nt
TRBV4-1	TRBD2	few	TRBJ2-5	CASSQDSGGFFETQYF	TGCGCCAGCAGCCAAGATAGCGGGGGGTTCTTTGAGACCCAGTACTTC
TRBV4-1	.	.	TRBJ2-1	CASSQGGFWGNSYNEQFF	TGCGCCAGCAGCCAAGGAGGGTTTTGGGGAAACTCCTACAATGAGCAGTTCTTC
TRBV6-1	.	.	TRBJ2-5	CASRNRRQETQYF	TGTGCCAGTAGGAACAGGAGACAAGAGACCCAGTACTTC
TRBV27	.	.	TRBJ1-6	CASSLRSTNNSPLHF	TGTGCCAGCAGTTTAAGGTCGACTAATAATTCACCCCTCCACTTT
TRBV9	TRBD2	.	TRBJ2-1	CASSLERGPRDEQFF	TGTGCCAGCAGTCTTGAGCGGGGGCCAAGGGATGAGCAGTTCTTC
TRBV10-3	.	.	TRBJ2-2	CAMQSATGELFF	TGTGCCATGCAGTCGGCCACCGGGGAGCTGTTTTTT
TRBV29-1	.	.	TRBJ2-2	CSVEAEGMGIGELFF	TGCAGCGTTGAAGCGGAGGGTATGGGTATCGGGGAGCTGTTTTTT
TRBV7-3	TRBD1	.	TRBJ1-1	CASSLQGPQGDTEAFF	TGTGCCAGCAGCCTTCAGGGGCCTCAGGGGGACACTGAAGCTTTCTTT
TRBV7-6	.	many	TRBJ1-4	CASSSLDSSTNEKLFF	TGTGCCAGCAGCTCCTTGGACAGTTCAACTAATGAAAAACTGTTTTTT
TRBV19	TRBD1	.	TRBJ1-4	CASSVQGATNEKLFF	TGTGCCAGTAGTGTCCAGGGGGCAACTAATGAAAAACTGTTTTTT
TRBV11-1	TRBD2	.	TRBJ2-7	CASSLLASGAYEQYF	TGTGCCAGCAGCCTCTTAGCTAGCGGGGCCTACGAGCAGTACTTC
TRBV12-3/TRBV12-4	.	.	TRBJ1-2	CAGSQGNNYGYTF	TGTGCCGGCAGCCAAGGGAATAACTATGGCTACACCTTC
TRBV2	.	.	TRBJ1-3	CASERSGDFSGNTIYF	TGTGCCAGCGAAAGATCAGGGGACTTCTCTGGAAACACCATATATTTT
TRBV7-6	.	.	TRBJ1-2	CASSLAPNYGYTF	TGTGCCAGCAGCTTAGCACCTAACTATGGCTACACCTTC
TRBV6-1	.	.	TRBJ1-1	CASSEGQSREAFF	TGTGCCAGCAGTGAAGGACAGTCAAGAGAAGCTTTCTTT
TRBV4-1	.	few	TRBJ2-7	CASSHRTVSSYEQYF	TGCGCCAGCAGCCATCGGACAGTGAGCTCCTACGAGCAGTACTTC
TRBV7-2	.	.	TRBJ2-5	CASSSDLYQETQYF	TGTGCCAGCAGCTCTGACCTGTACCAAGAGACCCAGTACTTC
TRBV6-8	.	.	TRBJ1-4	CASRMGTNLATNEKLFF	TGTGCCAGCAGGATGGGGACAAACCTTGCAACTAATGAAAAACTGTTTTTT
TRBV7-8	.	few	TRBJ1-1	CASSLKRRGTMNTEAFF	TGTGCCAGCAGCTTAAAAAGGAGGGGGACCATGAACACTGAAGCTTTCTTT
TRBV6-6	TRBD1	.	TRBJ2-7	CANNGQGPYEQYF	TGTGCCAACAATGGACAGGGCCCCTACGAGCAGTACTTC
TRBV6-1	.	medium-sized	TRBJ2-1	CASSGSLVGSYNEQFF	TGTGCCAGCAGTGGATCGCTAGTAGGCTCCTACAATGAGCAGTTCTTC
TRBV12-3/TRBV12-4	.	few	TRBJ2-5	CASSHPGETQYF	TGTGCCAGCAGTCACCCCGGGGAAACCCAGTACTTC
TRBV6-2/TRBV6-3	TRBD1	few	TRBJ1-4	CASRPRQGRNEKLFF	TGTGCCAGCAGACCTCGACAGGGACGGAATGAAAAACTGTTTTTT
TRBV18	TRBD1	.	TRBJ1-5	CASATTTGEENQPQHF	TGTGCCAGCGCAACCACGACAGGGGAAGAGAATCAGCCCCAGCATTTT
TRBV20-1	TRBD1	.	TRBJ2-2	CSARDGQGYTGELFF	TGCAGTGCTAGAGATGGACAGGGCTACACCGGGGAGCTGTTTTTT
TRBV7-8	TRBD2	few	TRBJ2-1	CASRSGGLYNEQFF	TGTGCCAGCAGGAGCGGGGGACTCTACAATGAGCAGTTCTTC
TRBV6-1	.	few	TRBJ2-1	CASSESAENPATYNEQFF	TGTGCCAGCAGTGAATCGGCAGAAAACCCCGCTACCTACAATGAGCAGTTCTTC
TRBV10-3	.	few	TRBJ2-6	CAIRYLDGSGANVLTF	TGTGCCATCAGATATTTGGACGGCTCTGGGGCCAACGTCCTGACTTTC
TRBV12-3/TRBV12-4	TRBD1	many	TRBJ1-1	CASSDRVGGEAFF	TGTGCCAGCAGTGACAGGGTAGGGGGAGAAGCTTTCTTT
TRBV7-9	TRBD2	.	TRBJ2-3	CASRGTSGARDTQYF	TGTGCCAGCAGGGGGACTAGCGGGGCCAGAGATACGCAGTATTTT
TRBV20-1	.	few	TRBJ1-2	CSARYLWGRSGGYTF	TGCAGTGCTAGATACCTTTGGGGGCGCAGTGGAGGCTACACCTTC
TRBV20-1	.	.	TRBJ2-2	CSARSPGSWATGELFF	TGCAGTGCTAGATCGCCTGGGAGCTGGGCCACCGGGGAGCTGTTTTTT
TRBV2	TRBD1	.	TRBJ1-5	CASSGAGGVSNQPQHF	TGTGCCAGCAGTGGTGCAGGGGGTGTTAGCAATCAGCCCCAGCATTTT
TRBV6-6	.	.	TRBJ2-5	CASSYIKGPHMETQYF	TGTGCCAGCAGTTATATTAAGGGCCCTCATATGGAGACCCAGTACTTC
TRBV7-2	TRBD1	many	TRBJ1-5	CASSQDREGGGNQPQHF	TGTGCCAGCAGCCAGGACAGGGAAGGTGGGGGCAATCAGCCCCAGCATTTT
TRBV27	TRBD2	.	TRBJ2-5	CASSPLAGDRRGTQYF	TGTGCCAGCAGCCCCCTAGCGGGGGACCGCAGAGGGACCCAGTACTTC
TRBV14	.	.	TRBJ2-7	CASSPLAFDYEQYF	TGTGCCAGCAGCCCCTTAGCATTTGACTACGAGCAGTACTTC
TRBV15	.	.	TRBJ1-1	CATSRKAGVTEAFF	TGTGCCACCAGCAGGAAGGCAGGGGTTACTGAAGCTTTCTTT
TRBV6-5	.	.	TRBJ2-4	CATGVDRVIAKSIQYF	TGTGCCACGGGAGTGGACAGAGTTATAGCCAAAAGCATTCAGTACTTC
TRBV7-7	TRBD2	few	TRBJ2-1	CASSLGLAPNNEQFF	TGTGCTAGCAGCTTAGGACTAGCGCCAAACAATGAGCAGTTCTTC
TRBV27	TRBD1	few	TRBJ1-4	CASRTGVNEKLFF	TGTGCCAGCAGGACAGGGGTTAATGAAAAACTGTTTTTT
TRBV29-1	.	.	TRBJ1-2	CSVEDRLGDTPRSTFNYGYTF	TGCAGCGTTGAAGATCGGTTAGGGGACACCCCTCGATCCACCTTTAACTATGGCTACACCTTC
TRBV6-6	.	.	TRBJ1-1	CASSTREIMNTEAFF	TGTGCCAGCAGTACCCGAGAAATTATGAACACTGAAGCTTTCTTT
TRBV27	.	few	TRBJ1-4	CASSLGATGSGEKLFF	TGTGCCAGCAGTTTGGGAGCGACAGGATCCGGCGAAAAACTGTTTTTT
TRBV4-1	TRBD2	.	TRBJ2-5	CASSQGETSGDETQYF	TGCGCCAGCAGCCAAGGGGAGACTAGCGGGGACGAGACCCAGTACTTC
TRBV7-2	TRBD2	many	TRBJ2-7	CASSLESSGGRYEQYF	TGTGCCAGCAGCTTGGAATCTAGCGGGGGGAGGTACGAGCAGTACTTC
TRBV3-1	.	few	TRBJ1-5	CASSQGLATGGNQPQHF	TGTGCCAGCAGCCAAGGACTCGCGACAGGAGGAAATCAGCCCCAGCATTTT
TRBV7-9	TRBD2	few	TRBJ2-7	CASSVLGVGRPTSGEYEQYF	TGTGCCAGCAGCGTCCTGGGCGTCGGGCGGCCCACTAGCGGGGAATACGAGCAGTACTTC
TRBV7-9	.	few	TRBJ1-2	CASSLGTGRAGYTF	TGTGCCAGCAGCTTGGGAACAGGACGAGCGGGCTACACCTTC
TRBV12-5	.	.	TRBJ2-5	CASGLVTQETQYF	TGTGCTAGTGGTTTGGTTACCCAAGAGACCCAGTACTTC
TRBV10-3	.	.	TRBJ1-1	CAISRDTEAFF	TGTGCCATCAGTCGGGACACTGAAGCTTTCTTT
TRBV27	TRBD2	.	TRBJ2-2	CASSWREIGTGELFF	TGTGCCAGCAGTTGGCGGGAGATTGGGACCGGGGAGCTGTTTTTT
TRBV6-1	.	many	TRBJ1-2	CASSEAIPNYGYTF	TGTGCCAGCAGTGAAGCTATACCGAACTATGGCTACACCTTC
TRBV4-3	TRBD2	.	TRBJ2-1	CASSQDSGGQAEQFF	TGCGCCAGCAGCCAAGATAGCGGGGGGCAGGCTGAGCAGTTCTTC
TRBV29-1	TRBD1	.	TRBJ2-3	CSFTGATGGTDTQYF	TGCAGCTTCACAGGGGCCACGGGCGGGACAGATACGCAGTATTTT